Listed here is a single T cell receptor beta chain. No antigen is known for it. The data were obtained in a study of T cell responses to AZD1222 COVID-19 vaccine. Study-wide results and caveats: Repertoire sampling occurred only after the peak T cell response. Across the whole spike, CD4 TCRs peaked at regions 160-218 and 743-854. The sample set comprised mostly white British donors with more females, and clonal diversity was possibly underestimated.

TCRdb's copy holds only in-frame clones and misses some; the assay was immunoSEQ multiplex PCR. Found here are about 190,000 clones, 87% of them singletons; the top ten hold about 3%. The germline CDR1 and CDR2 sequences are SGDLS and YYNGEE. The CDR3 loop spans 17 amino acids. With 0 bases removed from V and 0 bases from J, the gap between germline ends came to 13 bases. The clonotype comes from an adult in good health. The chain carries TRBV9 and TRBJ1-5, with D hard to call. Sequenced material: peripheral blood, taken on day 0 of MenACWY control vaccination. CDR3 nucleotides: TGTGCCAGCAGCGTAGTACCAGTTTTTTATAGCAATCAGCCCCAGCATTTT. As protein: CASSVVPVFYSNQPQHF. Full variable domain (remainder filled in from reference TRBV9 and TRBJ1-5): DSGVTQTPKHLITATGQRVTLRCSPRSGDLSVYWYQQSLDQGLQFLIQYYNGEERAKGNILERFSAQQFPDLHSELNLSSLELGDSALYFCASSVVPVFYSNQPQHFGDGTRLSIL.